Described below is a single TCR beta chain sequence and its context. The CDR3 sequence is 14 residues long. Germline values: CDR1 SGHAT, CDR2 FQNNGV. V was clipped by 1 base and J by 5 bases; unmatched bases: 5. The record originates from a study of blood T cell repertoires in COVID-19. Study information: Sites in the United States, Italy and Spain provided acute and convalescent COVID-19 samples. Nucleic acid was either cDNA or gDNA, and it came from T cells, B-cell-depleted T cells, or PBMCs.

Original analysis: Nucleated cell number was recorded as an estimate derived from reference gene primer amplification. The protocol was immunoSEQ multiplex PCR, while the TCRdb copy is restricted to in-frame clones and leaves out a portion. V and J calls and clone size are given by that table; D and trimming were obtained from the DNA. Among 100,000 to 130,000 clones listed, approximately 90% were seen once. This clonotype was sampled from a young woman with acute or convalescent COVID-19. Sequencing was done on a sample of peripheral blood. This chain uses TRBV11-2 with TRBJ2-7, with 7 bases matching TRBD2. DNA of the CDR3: TGTGCCAGCAGCTTAGGGAACAGCGGGAACGAGCAGTACTTC. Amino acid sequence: CASSLGNSGNEQYF.